This is a list of T cell receptor beta chains from one sample in a study of cytomegalovirus exposure and HLA in healthy donors. Repertoires were generated with immunoSEQ multiplex PCR, while TCRdb's copy carries only in-frame clones and drops some. This sample yields approximately 92,000 clones, of which roughly 73% are seen a single time; around 6.6% belongs to the top ten. Sequenced: PBMCs. All receptors come from a middle-aged man in good health and CMV-seropositive. Each CDR3 is given with its conserved first and last residue. A D gene is named only where the DNA matches it firmly. The listing skips clone size in some rows; elsewhere it reads once, few, many or a size class.

V: TRBV7-2; D: TRBD1; size: .; J: TRBJ1-6; DNA: TGTGCCAGCAGCCAGGGGGCTATCTCCTATAATTCACCCCTCCACTTT; CDR3: CASSQGAISYNSPLHF
V: TRBV30; D: TRBD2; size: .; J: TRBJ2-7; DNA: TGTGCCTGGAGTGTAGAGGAGGGGACTAAGCAGTACTTC; CDR3: CAWSVEEGTKQYF
V: TRBV19; D: TRBD1; size: .; J: TRBJ2-2; DNA: TGTGCCAGTAGTACCCGGGACAGAGGGACCGGGGAGCTGTTTTTT; CDR3: CASSTRDRGTGELFF
V: TRBV30; D: TRBD1; size: few; J: TRBJ1-2; DNA: TGTGCCTGGAGTGTCCAGAGACAGGGGTTCGGCTATGGCTACACCTTC; CDR3: CAWSVQRQGFGYGYTF
V: TRBV14; D: TRBD2; size: few; J: TRBJ2-7; DNA: TGTGCCAGCAGCCAACTTCTAGCGGGGGGCCTGTACGAGCAGTACTTC; CDR3: CASSQLLAGGLYEQYF
V: TRBV11-3; D: TRBD2; size: few; J: TRBJ2-1; DNA: TGTGCCAGCAGCCCGGGGGGGAGTCTTAGGGGTGAGCAGTTCTTC; CDR3: CASSPGGSLRGEQFF
V: TRBV5-6; D: TRBD2; size: few; J: TRBJ2-5; DNA: TGTGCCAGCAGCTTGGAACTAGCGGGGGGAGAGGAGACCCAGTACTTC; CDR3: CASSLELAGGEETQYF
V: TRBV7-3; D: .; size: once; J: TRBJ2-7; DNA: TGTGCCAGCAGCCCGAGACCTGGGACACCGCCCTACTACGAGCAGTACTTC; CDR3: CASSPRPGTPPYYEQYF
V: TRBV4-1; D: .; size: .; J: TRBJ1-5; DNA: TGCGCCAGCAGCCCCGAGGCACAGGGTAGCAATCAGCCCCAGCATTTT; CDR3: CASSPEAQGSNQPQHF
V: TRBV5-6; D: TRBD1; size: few; J: TRBJ2-3; DNA: TGTGCCAGCAGCCCCGATCCGGGACAGATCACAGATACGCAGTATTTT; CDR3: CASSPDPGQITDTQYF
V: TRBV7-9; D: .; size: .; J: TRBJ2-7; DNA: TGTGCCAGCAGCAACGGAGGGTCCCCTTCCTACGAGCAGTACTTC; CDR3: CASSNGGSPSYEQYF
V: TRBV4-3; D: .; size: once; J: TRBJ2-7; DNA: TGCGCCAGCAGCCAAGATCTTTACGGGGAAGGCGAGCAGTACTTC; CDR3: CASSQDLYGEGEQYF
V: TRBV19; D: TRBD1; size: .; J: TRBJ1-5; DNA: TGTGCCAGTAGCCCCGTGCAGGGGGCACTCGCCAATCAGCCCCAGCATTTT; CDR3: CASSPVQGALANQPQHF
V: TRBV2; D: TRBD1; size: .; J: TRBJ1-5; DNA: TGTGCCAGCACTCTACAGGGGGGGTGGCATTTT; CDR3: CASTLQGGWHF
V: TRBV6-6; D: .; size: .; J: TRBJ1-6; DNA: TGTGCCAGCAGTTACCAACAGATCGATAATTCACCCCTCAACTTT; CDR3: CASSYQQIDNSPLNF
V: TRBV29-1; D: .; size: few; J: TRBJ1-2; DNA: TGCAGCTATGAACAGACCTATGGCTACACCTTC; CDR3: CSYEQTYGYTF
V: TRBV30; D: TRBD1; size: .; J: TRBJ1-4; DNA: TGTGCCTGGGGGGCGGGGACAGTCGGTGAAAAACTGTTTTTT; CDR3: CAWGAGTVGEKLFF
V: TRBV12-5; D: TRBD2; size: .; J: TRBJ2-1; DNA: TGTGCTAGTGCCCAACCCGGGCGGGGGGTCTGGGATGAGCAGTTCTTC; CDR3: CASAQPGRGVWDEQFF
V: TRBV5-1; D: TRBD2; size: .; J: TRBJ2-7; DNA: TGCGCCAGCAGCTGGGATGGGACTAGCGGGTACGAGCAGTACTTC; CDR3: CASSWDGTSGYEQYF
V: TRBV13; D: .; size: .; J: TRBJ2-3; DNA: TGTGCCAGCTTCAAACTAAAGAGCACAGATACGCAGTATTTT; CDR3: CASFKLKSTDTQYF
V: TRBV6-5; D: .; size: .; J: TRBJ2-7; DNA: TGTGCCAGCGGGCAGGTCAGCTCCTACGAGCAGTGCTTC; CDR3: CASGQVSSYEQCF
V: TRBV7-9; D: TRBD1; size: .; J: TRBJ1-4; DNA: TGTGCCAGCAGCAGTGACAGGGGAGTCCTGTTTTTT; CDR3: CASSSDRGVLFF
V: TRBV7-6; D: .; size: few; J: TRBJ2-7; DNA: TGTGCCAGCAGCTTAGCCGCGGACATTACCTACGAGCAGTACTTC; CDR3: CASSLAADITYEQYF
V: TRBV18; D: .; size: .; J: TRBJ1-6; DNA: TGTGCCAGCTCGAGAGCCGGGGGGGATTCACCCCTCCACTTT; CDR3: CASSRAGGDSPLHF
V: TRBV4-2; D: .; size: .; J: TRBJ1-6; DNA: TGTGCCAGCAGCCAAGATTTAGCTAATTCACCCCTCCACTTT; CDR3: CASSQDLANSPLHF
V: TRBV29-1; D: TRBD1; size: .; J: TRBJ2-3; DNA: TGCAGCGGTTCTACGACAGGGAATACGCAGTATTTT; CDR3: CSGSTTGNTQYF
V: TRBV2; D: .; size: .; J: TRBJ1-5; DNA: TGTGCCAGCAGTGAAGCGCTACAGTTCAATCAGCCCCAGAATTTT; CDR3: CASSEALQFNQPQNF
V: TRBV7-9; D: TRBD2; size: .; J: TRBJ2-3; DNA: TGTTCCAGCAGCTCTACTGACGGGGGGGCTTCTCACACAGATACGCAGTATTTT; CDR3: CSSSSTDGGASHTDTQYF
V: TRBV2; D: .; size: .; J: TRBJ1-1; DNA: TGTGCCAGCAGTGGTAGTTCAGGGTCGGCTTTCTTT; CDR3: CASSGSSGSAFF
V: TRBV7-9; D: .; size: .; J: TRBJ1-3; DNA: TGTGCCAGCAGCCAGTTGGGGGGTTATGGAAACACCATATATTTT; CDR3: CASSQLGGYGNTIYF
V: TRBV5-6; D: .; size: .; J: TRBJ1-1; DNA: TGTGCCAGCAGCTCCCAAGGGGGGAACACTGAAGCTTTCTTT; CDR3: CASSSQGGNTEAFF
V: TRBV10-3; D: TRBD1; size: .; J: TRBJ1-1; DNA: TGTGCCATCAGTGTGTCCGGGACAGGGGATCACACTGAAGCTTTCTTT; CDR3: CAISVSGTGDHTEAFF
V: TRBV9; D: TRBD2; size: few; J: TRBJ2-1; DNA: TGTGCCAGCAGCGTGGCCCCTAGCGGGGGGAACAATGAGCAGTTCTTC; CDR3: CASSVAPSGGNNEQFF
V: TRBV9; D: .; size: .; J: TRBJ1-6; DNA: TGTGCCAGCAGCCCGGGCGGGCCGGGTAATTCACCCCTCCACTTT; CDR3: CASSPGGPGNSPLHF
V: TRBV10-3; D: TRBD1; size: .; J: TRBJ2-7; DNA: TGTGCCATCAGCGACCCGGGACAGGCCACCTACGAGCAGTACTTC; CDR3: CAISDPGQATYEQYF
V: TRBV28; D: TRBD1; size: once; J: TRBJ1-6; DNA: TGTGCCAGCAGCGATGGGACAGGGGGCTCTTCACCCCTCCACTTT; CDR3: CASSDGTGGSSPLHF
V: TRBV4-2; D: TRBD2; size: once; J: TRBJ2-4; DNA: TGTGCCAGCAGCCAAGCTAAAACGGGGGGGGCCGAGGACATTCAGTACTTC; CDR3: CASSQAKTGGAEDIQYF
V: TRBV7-9; D: .; size: .; J: TRBJ1-6; DNA: TGTGCCAGCAGCTTAGGCACAGGGTCCGTCCTCCACTTT; CDR3: CASSLGTGSVLHF
V: TRBV7-2; D: TRBD2; size: .; J: TRBJ2-1; DNA: TGTGCCAGCAGCTTAGGTTCTTTGAGCGGGGGGCGCTCCTACAATGAGCAGTTCTTC; CDR3: CASSLGSLSGGRSYNEQFF
V: TRBV10-3; D: TRBD1; size: .; J: TRBJ2-7; DNA: TGTGCCATCAGTGGTCAGGGGGCCTACGAGCAGTACTTC; CDR3: CAISGQGAYEQYF
V: TRBV29-1; D: .; size: .; J: TRBJ1-2; DNA: TGCAGCGTTGAAGAGGTCCAGTATGGCTACACCTTC; CDR3: CSVEEVQYGYTF
V: TRBV7-2; D: .; size: .; J: TRBJ1-2; DNA: TGTGCCAGCAGCTTAGGACAGCTAAACTATGGCTACACCTTC; CDR3: CASSLGQLNYGYTF
V: TRBV4-3; D: .; size: .; J: TRBJ1-2; DNA: TGCGCCAGCAGCCGACAAGCGGACTATGGCTACACCTTC; CDR3: CASSRQADYGYTF
V: TRBV28; D: TRBD2; size: few; J: TRBJ2-1; DNA: TGTGCCAGCACCGGGACTAGCGGGGAGTTTTACAATGAGCAGTTCTTC; CDR3: CASTGTSGEFYNEQFF
V: TRBV18; D: .; size: .; J: TRBJ1-1; DNA: TGTGCCAGCTCACCTTTCCCCGAGGGCGAGAGGACTGAAGCTTTCTTT; CDR3: CASSPFPEGERTEAFF
V: TRBV27; D: TRBD2; size: .; J: TRBJ2-1; DNA: TGTGCCAGCAGTTTACTCCCCCTAGCGGGGGGTGCCTACAATGAGCAGTTCTTC; CDR3: CASSLLPLAGGAYNEQFF
V: TRBV10-1; D: .; size: .; J: TRBJ1-2; DNA: TGCGCCAGCAGTGAAGTGGCGGCTCCTAACTATGGCTACACCTTC; CDR3: CASSEVAAPNYGYTF
V: TRBV4-2; D: TRBD2; size: .; J: TRBJ2-3; DNA: TGTACCAGCAGCCAAGAGGGTTTTTGGACTAGCGGGGGGGCCGAGGCAGATACGCAGTATTTT; CDR3: CTSSQEGFWTSGGAEADTQYF
V: TRBV29-1; D: .; size: .; J: TRBJ2-6; DNA: TGCAGCGTTGGGGGGGCTGGGGCCAACGTCCTGACTTTC; CDR3: CSVGGAGANVLTF
V: TRBV6-1; D: .; size: .; J: TRBJ2-4; DNA: TGTGCCACCCATGAACTAGGGCTAGCCAAAAACATTCAGTACTTC; CDR3: CATHELGLAKNIQYF
V: TRBV27; D: .; size: once; J: TRBJ2-7; DNA: TGTGCCAGCAGTCCCAGTCCCTCCTACGAGCAGTACTTC; CDR3: CASSPSPSYEQYF
V: TRBV5-1; D: .; size: few; J: TRBJ2-4; DNA: TGCGCCAGCAGCTTGGGCCCTTCGTCAGGGCAAAACCCCAAAAACATTCAGTACTTC; CDR3: CASSLGPSSGQNPKNIQYF
V: TRBV18; D: .; size: .; J: TRBJ1-2; DNA: TGTGCCAGCTCACCATTCGGCAAGGTATCGGGCTATGGCTACACCTTC; CDR3: CASSPFGKVSGYGYTF
V: TRBV9; D: TRBD2; size: few; J: TRBJ2-3; DNA: TGTGCCAGCAGCCTCAACGTAGCGGGGTCCACAGATACGCAGTATTTT; CDR3: CASSLNVAGSTDTQYF
V: TRBV19; D: .; size: once; J: TRBJ2-6; DNA: TGTGCCAGTAGTATGGGCGTGACTGGGGCCAACGTCCTGACTTTC; CDR3: CASSMGVTGANVLTF
V: TRBV2; D: .; size: few; J: TRBJ1-1; DNA: TGTGCCAGCAGTGAGCAGGGAGGGTTGGGCACTGAAGCTTTCTTT; CDR3: CASSEQGGLGTEAFF
V: TRBV19; D: TRBD1; size: .; J: TRBJ1-4; DNA: TGTGCCACCAACCGGGACAGGGATAATGAAAAACTGTTTTTT; CDR3: CATNRDRDNEKLFF